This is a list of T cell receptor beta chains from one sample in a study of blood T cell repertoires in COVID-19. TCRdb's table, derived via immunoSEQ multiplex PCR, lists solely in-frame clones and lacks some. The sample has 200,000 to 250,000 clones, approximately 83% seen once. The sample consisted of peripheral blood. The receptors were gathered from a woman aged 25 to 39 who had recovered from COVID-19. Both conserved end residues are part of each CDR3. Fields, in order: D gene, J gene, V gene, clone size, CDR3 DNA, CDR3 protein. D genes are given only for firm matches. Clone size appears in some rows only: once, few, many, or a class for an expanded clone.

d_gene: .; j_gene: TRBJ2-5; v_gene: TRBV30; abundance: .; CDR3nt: TGTGCCTGGAGTGAATCGCCGGGGGAAGAGACCCAGTACTTC; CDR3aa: CAWSESPGEETQYF
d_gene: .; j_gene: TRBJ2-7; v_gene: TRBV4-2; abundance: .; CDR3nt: TGTGCCAGCAGCCAAGATTCTACTAGTCTAGGGGAGCAGTACTTC; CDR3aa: CASSQDSTSLGEQYF
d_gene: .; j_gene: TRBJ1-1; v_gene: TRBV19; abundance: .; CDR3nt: TGTGCCAGTAGTCCCGCGGGGCTGAACACTGAAGCTTTCTTT; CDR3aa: CASSPAGLNTEAFF
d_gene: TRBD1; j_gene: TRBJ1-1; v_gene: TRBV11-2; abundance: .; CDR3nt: TGTGCCAGCAGCTTAGAGAGAGGGGGCCGAACTGAAGCTTTCTTT; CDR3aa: CASSLERGGRTEAFF
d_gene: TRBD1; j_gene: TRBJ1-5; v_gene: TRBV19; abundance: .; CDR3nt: TGTGCCAGTAGGGCCAGGGGGTATAGCAATCAGCCCCAGCATTTT; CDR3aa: CASRARGYSNQPQHF
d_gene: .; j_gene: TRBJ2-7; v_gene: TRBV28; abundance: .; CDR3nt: TGTGCCAGCAGGCTGGGGACTGGAGTTTCCTACGAGCAGTACTTC; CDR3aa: CASRLGTGVSYEQYF
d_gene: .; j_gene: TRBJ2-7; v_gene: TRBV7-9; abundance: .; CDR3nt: TGTGCCAGCAGCCAACTGGTGGGGGGAGAGCAGTACTTC; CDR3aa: CASSQLVGGEQYF
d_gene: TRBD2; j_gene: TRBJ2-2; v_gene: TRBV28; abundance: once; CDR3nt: TGTGCCAGCCGGGGGACTAGCGGGCTGAACACCGGGGAGCTGTTTTTT; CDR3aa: CASRGTSGLNTGELFF
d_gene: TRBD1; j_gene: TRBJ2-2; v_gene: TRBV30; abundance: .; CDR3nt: TGTGCCTGGAGGGAAATACCGGGACAGGGGCTGGGTTCTGTCACCGGGGAGCTGTTTTTT; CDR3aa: CAWREIPGQGLGSVTGELFF
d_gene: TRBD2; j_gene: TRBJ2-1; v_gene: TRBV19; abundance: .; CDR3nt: TGTGCCAGTACCCTAGTAGCGGGAGGGTACAATGAGCAGTTCTTC; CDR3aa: CASTLVAGGYNEQFF
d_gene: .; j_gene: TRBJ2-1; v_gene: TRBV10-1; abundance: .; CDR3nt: TGCGCCAGCAGCGAAAAGCGCCCAGTACAGGACAATGAGCAGTTCTTC; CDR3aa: CASSEKRPVQDNEQFF
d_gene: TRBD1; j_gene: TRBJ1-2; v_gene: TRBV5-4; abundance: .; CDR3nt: TGTGCCAGCAGCACGGACAGGGGGCTAGGCTACACCTTC; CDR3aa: CASSTDRGLGYTF
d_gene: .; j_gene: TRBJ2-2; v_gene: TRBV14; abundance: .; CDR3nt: TGTGCCAGCAGCCAATGGCAGGGAGGAACCGGGGAGCTGTTTTTT; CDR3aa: CASSQWQGGTGELFF
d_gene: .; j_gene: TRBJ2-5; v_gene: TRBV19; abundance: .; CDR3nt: TGTGCCAGTAAAGGGGGTTACGGGCGGGAGACCCAGTACTTC; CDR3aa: CASKGGYGRETQYF
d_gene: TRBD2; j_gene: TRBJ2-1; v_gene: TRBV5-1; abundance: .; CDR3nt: TGCGCCAGCAGCAGGTCGACTAGCGGGAGCAATGAGCAGTTCTTC; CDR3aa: CASSRSTSGSNEQFF
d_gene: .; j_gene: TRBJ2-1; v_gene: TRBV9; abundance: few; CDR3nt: TGTGCCAGCCTCCCCAGGGGGGTCGGTTGGAAGTATAGAAATGAGCAGTTCTTC; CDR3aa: CASLPRGVGWKYRNEQFF
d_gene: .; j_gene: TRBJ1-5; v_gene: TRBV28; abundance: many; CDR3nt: TGTGCCAGCAGGCCTCGCGGGACCGGCCCGAGCAATCAGCCCCAGCATTTT; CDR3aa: CASRPRGTGPSNQPQHF
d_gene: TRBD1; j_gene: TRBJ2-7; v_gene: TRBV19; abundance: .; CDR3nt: TGTGCCAGTAGTATAATATGGACAGGGCCCTCCTACGAGCAGTACTTC; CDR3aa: CASSIIWTGPSYEQYF
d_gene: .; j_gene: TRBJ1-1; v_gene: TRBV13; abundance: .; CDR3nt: TGTGCCAGCAGCTTTGGTAGGGGTCCCACTGAAGCTTTCTTT; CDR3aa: CASSFGRGPTEAFF
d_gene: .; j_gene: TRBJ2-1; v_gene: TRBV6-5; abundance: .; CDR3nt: TGTGCCAGCAGACCAGGGGAGGCGGGAGTGGGTGAGCAGTTCTTC; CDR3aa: CASRPGEAGVGEQFF
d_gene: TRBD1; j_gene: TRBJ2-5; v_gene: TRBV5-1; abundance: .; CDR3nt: TGCGCCAGCAGCCTACAGGGGACCCCTGAAGAGACCCAGTACTTC; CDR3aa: CASSLQGTPEETQYF
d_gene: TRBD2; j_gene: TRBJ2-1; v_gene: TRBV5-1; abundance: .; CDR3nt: TGCGCCAGCACCCAAGCGGGGGGGGCCGCACGTAATGAGCAGTTCTTC; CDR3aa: CASTQAGGAARNEQFF
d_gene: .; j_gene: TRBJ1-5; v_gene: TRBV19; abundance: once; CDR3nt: TGTGCCAGTAGTCCGTTCAACTTACCCCAGCATTTT; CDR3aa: CASSPFNLPQHF
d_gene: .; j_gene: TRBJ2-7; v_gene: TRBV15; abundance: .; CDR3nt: TGTGCCACCAGCAGAGAACCGGGACAAGCCTACGAGCAGTACTTC; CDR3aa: CATSREPGQAYEQYF
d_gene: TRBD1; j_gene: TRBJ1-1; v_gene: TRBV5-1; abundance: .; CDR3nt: TGCGCCAGCAGCCCACGACAGGGTTCCGTCGAGGAAGCTTTCTTT; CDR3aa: CASSPRQGSVEEAFF
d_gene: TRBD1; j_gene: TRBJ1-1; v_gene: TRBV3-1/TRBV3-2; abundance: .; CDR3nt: TGTGCCAGCAGCCGAGGGACAGGCCTGGGCACTGAAGCTTTCTTT; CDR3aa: CASSRGTGLGTEAFF
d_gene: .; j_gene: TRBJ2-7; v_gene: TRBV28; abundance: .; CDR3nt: TGTGCCAGCACCACCCCTTTGGACAACTACGAGCAGTACTTC; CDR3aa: CASTTPLDNYEQYF
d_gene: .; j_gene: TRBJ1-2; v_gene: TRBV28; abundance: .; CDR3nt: TGTGCCAGCAGTCCACCAGATGACACAAACTTGAACTATGGCTACACCTTC; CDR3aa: CASSPPDDTNLNYGYTF
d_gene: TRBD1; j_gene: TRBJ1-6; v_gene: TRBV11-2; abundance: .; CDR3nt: TGTGCCAGCAGCTCCTCGACAGGGGTCTATAATTCACCCCTCCACTTT; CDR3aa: CASSSSTGVYNSPLHF
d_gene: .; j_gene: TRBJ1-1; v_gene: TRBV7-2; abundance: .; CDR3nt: TGTGCCAGCAGCTCCCCTGGGGGGTTCACTGAAGCTTTCTTT; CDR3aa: CASSSPGGFTEAFF
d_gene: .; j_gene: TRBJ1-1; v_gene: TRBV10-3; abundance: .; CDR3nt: TGTGCCATCAGTGATTACCTAGCGAAGAACACTGAAGCTTTCTTT; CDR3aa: CAISDYLAKNTEAFF
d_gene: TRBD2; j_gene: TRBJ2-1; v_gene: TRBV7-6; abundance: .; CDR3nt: TGTGCCAGCAGCTCCGATTCTAGCGGGAGTATCAATGAGCAGTTCTTC; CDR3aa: CASSSDSSGSINEQFF
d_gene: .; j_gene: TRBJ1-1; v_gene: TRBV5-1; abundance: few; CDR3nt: TGCGCCAGCAGCCTAAACCCCCAGGGTAATTCTAACACTGAAGCTTTCTTT; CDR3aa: CASSLNPQGNSNTEAFF